This entry describes one T cell receptor (beta chain). What it binds is unknown. Germline V gene lookup returns CDR1 MGHRA and CDR2 YSYEKL. The V and J ends lost 0 bases and 8 bases, in that order; junction bases with no gene match: 10. The CDR3 loop spans 17 amino acids. These data are taken from a study of PD-L1 blockade in urothelial cancer. Study summary: Enrolled patients had been treated previously with 0 to 3 chemotherapy regimens. Typically, measured as a median, blood samples had over 120,000 T cells.

Overall study findings and caveats: Pretreatment clonality of the blood TCR repertoire below the median was predictive of superior survival.

Spiking of synthetic TCR analog templates was performed in each PCR. Profiled with immunoSEQ multiplex PCR; TCRdb holds only in-frame clones, not every one. The sample gives roughly 45,000 clones, roughly four fifths of which show up once; 13% is in the top ten. The time point: peripheral blood 6 weeks after treatment start. This material consisted of PBMCs, taken around atezolizumab (anti-PD-L1) treatment. The sequence was obtained from a man aged 55 to 70 with urothelial cancer. The chain combines TRBV4-1 with TRBJ2-1, with 10 positions matching TRBD1. The DNA for the CDR3 is TGCGCCAGCAGCCAAGATGGGGACAGGGGATTTCGCTATGAGCAGTTCTTC. Residues: CASSQDGDRGFRYEQFF.